Below are 21 T cell receptor beta chains sequenced from a single sample in a study of molecular identifiers for immune sequencing clone quantification. TCRdb re-derived calls from the PCR reads in MiXCR, one entry per CDR3 protein. The sample includes 70,000 to 90,000 distinct CDR3 sequences, roughly 23% seen only once; the top ten take about 1%. The sequencing input was naive CD8+ T cells from blood, with Jurkat cell RNA spiked in. Documented subset: FACS-sorted CD8+CD4-CCR7+CD45RA+ naive T cells. The receptors were gathered from a human donor in good health. Some libraries in this study had Jurkat cell RNA spiked in.

This clonotype was seen a handful of times. One junction end disagrees with the germline gene, perhaps due to a read error. The chain carries TRBV5-3 and TRBJ2-1; 7 bases match TRBD1. TRBV5-3 qualifies as an ORF whose function is uncertain. There are 18 residues in the CDR3. DNA of the CDR3: TGTGCCAGCAGCTTGGCCGAGACAGGGTGGGGGCTATACAATGAGCAGTTCTTC. Its translation is CASSLAETGWGLYNEQFF.

There are many counts of this clonotype. The gene calls are TRBV20-1 and TRBJ1-2; D possibly corresponds to TRBD1 (5 bases). The germline V and J ends were trimmed by 2 bases and 6 bases, with 13 bases remaining between them. This CDR3 region has 13 residues. From germline, CDR1 is DFQATT and CDR2 SNEGSKA (reference sequence). The CDR3 here is CSARWRQMNGYTF. The CDR3 region has the DNA TGCAGTGCTAGATGGAGACAGATGAATGGCTACACCTTC.

This clonotype was detected ten times or more. This sequence joins TRBV5-1 and TRBJ2-3; TRBD1 might be the D (6 bases). Trimming removed 6 bases at V and 2 bases at J, with 19 bases between. The CDR3 covers 16 residues. The germline gives CDR1 SGHRS, CDR2 YFSETQ. CDR3: CASNLFHGQYTDTQYF. The CDR3 DNA reads TGCGCCAGCAATTTATTCCATGGACAGTACACAGATACGCAGTATTTT.

This clonotype was observed a few times. V gene TRBV12-3 or TRBV12-4 combines with J gene TRBJ2-7; perhaps D is TRBD1 or TRBD2 (5 bases each). V was cut by 1 base and J by 0 bases, with 7 bases left in between. The CDR3 length is 14 residues. Here the CDR3 reads CASSLDGGSYEQYF. In DNA, the CDR3 is TGTGCCAGCAGTTTAGATGGGGGCTCCTACGAGCAGTACTTC.

This clonotype was seen ten or more times. The chain combines TRBV2 with TRBJ2-7; D perhaps matches TRBD2 (5 bases). The germline gives CDR1 SNHLY, CDR2 FYNNEI. CDR3 size: 14 residues. Trimming left V 1 base short and J 3 bases short, with 10 bases between. CDR3 amino acids: CASSEVMGDYEQYF. The DNA for the CDR3 is TGTGCCAGCAGTGAAGTGATGGGAGACTACGAGCAGTACTTC.

Comments on this clonotype: A much larger clone differs by one base, so this may be a read error. Without the conserved terminal phenylalanine or tryptophan, this CDR3 likely stems from a read error. The genes are TRBV27 and TRBJ1-5; TRBD1 agrees at 8 bases. Germline-derived CDR1 and CDR2 are MNHEY and SMNVEV (reference sequence). The CDR3 spans 15 residues. Losses at the gene ends were 5 bases for V and 6 bases for J; bases not matched to a gene: 9. The CDR3 loop is CASSPRTGLIQPQHL. The CDR3 DNA reads as TGTGCCAGCAGTCCCAGGACAGGGCTTATTCAGCCCCAGCATTTG.

Many counts were recorded for this clonotype. The chain uses TRBV6-2 or TRBV6-3 and TRBJ2-1; a weak D match, TRBD2 (5 bases). Germline CDR1 reads MNHEY; CDR2 reads SVGEGT. V lost 4 bases, J lost 2 bases, and 15 bases lay in between. CDR3 length: 16 amino acids. The CDR3 is CASSSWARTPYNEQFF. CDR3 nucleotides: TGTGCCAGCAGTTCCTGGGCCAGGACTCCCTACAATGAGCAGTTCTTC.

V gene TRBV27 combines with J gene TRBJ2-7, with 8 bases aligning to TRBD1. The CDR3 has 15 residues. The germline V gene encodes CDR1 MNHEY and CDR2 SMNVEV (reference sequence). Trimming at V came to 5 bases and at J to 5 bases, leaving 11 bases not matched to a gene. The CDR3 protein is CASSPVGQGVHEQYF. CDR3 bases: TGTGCCAGCAGTCCCGTCGGACAGGGCGTCCACGAGCAGTACTTC.

As for this clonotype: A read error may be the cause here, since a much bigger clone is one base away. This chain uses TRBV5-3 with TRBJ2-7; 9 bases agree with TRBD1. TRBV5-3 is known as an ORF, though its function is uncertain. The CDR3 extends over 16 amino acids. CDR3 in DNA: TGTGCCAGCAGCTTGGTTGAGGGACAGGGCAACTACGGGCAGTACTTC. It encodes CASSLVEGQGNYGQYF.

A few counts support this clonotype. The chain couples TRBV20-1 to TRBJ2-5, with 8 bases lining up with TRBD1. Germline CDR1 is DFQATT and CDR2 is SNEGSKA (reference sequence). The CDR3 contains 15 residues. The V gene end was trimmed by 0 bases and the J gene end by 4 bases; junction bases not matched to a gene: 7. DNA for the CDR3: TGCAGTGCTAGAGATGGGGACAGGTCCGTAGAGACCCAGTACTTC. Translated, it gives CSARDGDRSVETQYF.

This clonotype was seen at least ten times. The chain is built from TRBV4-3 and TRBJ1-1; weak D call: TRBD1 (6 bases). Per the germline V gene, CDR1 is LGHNA and CDR2 is YSLEER. CDR3 length: 18 residues. The ends were cut back, 1 base at V and 0 bases at J, with 18 bases in the middle. This CDR3 is CASSQGPFRQDLNTEAFF. The CDR3 DNA reads TGCGCCAGCAGCCAAGGCCCCTTCAGACAGGACCTGAACACTGAAGCTTTCTTT.

J is TRBJ2-7 and V is TRBV3-1, with D perhaps TRBD1 (5 bases). This CDR3 has 13 residues. The V end lost 0 bases, the J end lost 6 bases, and 9 bases lay between the germline ends. Looked up from germline, CDR1 is LGHDT and CDR2 is YNNKEL (reference sequence). The CDR3 loop reads CASSQDQGLEQYF. CDR3 DNA: TGTGCCAGCAGCCAAGATCAGGGCCTCGAGCAGTACTTC.

In its sample, this clonotype was seen many times. This chain uses TRBV19 with TRBJ1-4; TRBD1 matches at 8 bases. Trimming removed 5 bases from V and 2 bases from J; junction bases left unmatched: 7. The CDR3 length is 16 residues. The germline gives CDR1 LNHDA, CDR2 SQIVND (reference sequence). CDR3 in amino acids: CASSFRTGTTNEKLFF. The CDR3 DNA reads TGTGCCAGTAGTTTTCGGACAGGGACGACTAATGAAAAACTGTTTTTT.

This clonotype was observed many times. The rearrangement links TRBV5-6 to TRBJ1-1; possibly TRBD1 for D (6 bases). Germline CDR1 and CDR2: SGHDT and YYEEEE. V shed 0 bases and J shed 5 bases, with 14 bases lying between them. CDR3 length: 15 residues. The CDR3 sequence is CASSLAGRGDTEAFF. The CDR3 DNA is TGTGCCAGCAGCTTGGCCGGCAGGGGTGATACTGAAGCTTTCTTT. The full variable domain, in which reference TRBV5-6 and TRBJ1-1 provide the parts outside the CDR3, is DAGVTQSPTHLIKTRGQQVTLRCSPKSGHDTVSWYQQALGQGPQFIFQYYEEEERQRGNFPDRFSGHQFPNYSSELNVNALLLGDSALYLCASSLAGRGDTEAFFGQGTRLTVV.

This clonotype was picked up a small number of times. The chain is built from TRBV28 and TRBJ2-3, with a possible D match to TRBD2 (7 bases). V lost 7 bases and J 4 bases, leaving 24 bases between the germline ends. Germline V gene lookup returns CDR1 MDHEN and CDR2 SYDVKM. CDR3 length: 17 amino acids. CDR3 in DNA: TGTGCCAGCACCCCGGGGGGTAGGGGGAGGGAGTCAGATACGCAGTATTTT. Translated, it gives CASTPGGRGRESDTQYF.

As concerns this clonotype: Possible read error: a much larger clone is one base away. The J gene is TRBJ2-6, the V gene TRBV12-3 or TRBV12-4; TRBD1 might be the D (5 bases). The CDR3 loop spans 13 amino acids. The CDR3: CASCLSGANVPTF. The CDR3 region has the DNA TGTGCCAGCTGCCTGTCTGGGGCCAACGTCCCGACTTTC.

This clonotype was seen a few times. The CDR3 is CASSSGYPSYEQYF. The CDR3 DNA reads as TGTGCCAGTAGTTCTGGGTACCCATCCTACGAGCAGTACTTC. The chain is built from TRBV19 and TRBJ2-7; D is unclear. The CDR3 consists of 14 residues. Germline V gives CDR1 LNHDA, CDR2 SQIVND (reference sequence). V lost 5 bases and J 1 base, leaving 12 bases between the germline ends.

There are many counts of this clonotype. The chain is built from TRBV2 and TRBJ1-6, with TRBD1 as a possible D gene (5 bases). Germline V gene lookup returns CDR1 SNHLY and CDR2 FYNNEI. The CDR3 totals 16 residues. V was pared by 6 bases and J by 8 bases, with 20 bases between. Here the CDR3 DNA reads TGTGCCAGCAGCGCGTCAGGGCGCCAAGACGATTCACCCCTCCACTTT. This translates into CASSASGRQDDSPLHF.

This clonotype came up many times. The chain has TRBV6-5 and TRBJ1-2; possibly TRBD1 for D (5 bases). The ends were cut back, 6 bases at V and 4 bases at J, with 27 bases in the middle. Germline V gene data show CDR1 as MNHEY and CDR2 as SVGAGI. CDR3 length: 18 residues. CDR3 bases: TGTGCCAGCAGGACCGCTGAGTGGCAGGGCTTTTTTTTCTATGGCTACACCTTC. Protein sequence: CASRTAEWQGFFFYGYTF.

This clonotype was counted many times. The gene calls are TRBV30 and TRBJ2-7, with D possibly TRBD1 on 5 matching bases. Germline V gene sequence: CDR1 GTSNPN, CDR2 SVGIG (reference sequence). The ends were cut back, 5 bases at V and 3 bases at J, with 14 bases in the middle. CDR3 length: 13 residues. The CDR3 DNA is TGTGCCTGGGGGGCCCTAACACACTACGAGCAGTACTTC. Residues: CAWGALTHYEQYF.

In its sample, this clonotype was seen many times. The chain employs TRBV20-1 and TRBJ2-7, with D possibly called TRBD1 or TRBD2 (5 bases each). Between the trimmed V and J ends, which lost 4 bases and 3 bases, there was a span of 13 bases. Germline V gene sequence: CDR1 DFQATT, CDR2 SNEGSKA (reference sequence). The CDR3 loop spans 13 amino acids. The CDR3 DNA sequence: TGCAGTGCTAATGGCCAGGGAGTCTACGAGCAGTACTTC. Amino acids: CSANGQGVYEQYF.